The 22 T cell receptor beta chains below all came from one sample that was sequenced in a study of T-cell memory formation after mild COVID-19. A single record per CDR3 protein comes from TCRdb applying MiXCR to the 5' RACE reads. The table shows around 420,000 distinct CDR3 sequences, with approximately 24% occurring only once. The sequencing input was PBMCs or a T cell subset sorted from them (not recorded which). The receptors here all came from an adult woman who had mild COVID-19 (a few samples of this study predate the infection). Cell type and time point are not known.

This clonotype was seen a few times. The chain is built from TRBV30 and TRBJ1-5, with 7 bases fitting TRBD1. Germline V gene sequence: CDR1 GTSNPN, CDR2 SVGIG (reference sequence). The CDR3 is 14 amino acids. Losses at the gene ends were 2 bases for V and 7 bases for J; bases not matched to a gene: 8. The CDR3 protein is CAWSIGGAGQPQHF. CDR3 sequence (DNA): TGTGCCTGGAGTATAGGGGGCGCGGGGCAGCCCCAGCATTTT.

This clonotype was observed a few times. The J gene is TRBJ2-7, the V gene TRBV10-3; 12 bases line up with TRBD2. V lost 2 bases and J lost 3; bases outside the gene matches: 8. Germline values: CDR1 ENHRY, CDR2 SYGVKD. This CDR3 is 17 amino acids long. The CDR3 sequence is CAISELGLAGVSYEQYF. The CDR3, as DNA: TGTGCCATCAGTGAGCTGGGACTAGCGGGCGTAAGCTACGAGCAGTACTTC.

This clonotype occurred many times. The rearrangement links TRBV20-1 to TRBJ1-2, with D possibly being TRBD1 (5 bases). The CDR3 extends over 12 amino acids. Trimming stripped 5 bases from V and 1 base from J, with 8 bases between. Germline CDR1 DFQATT, CDR2 SNEGSKA (reference sequence). DNA for the CDR3: TGCAGTGCTTCACAGGATAACTATGGCTACACCTTC. This encodes CSASQDNYGYTF.

Only a few counts were recorded for this clonotype. The rearrangement joins TRBV29-1 to TRBJ2-7, with 7 bases aligning to TRBD1. From germline, CDR1 is SQVTM and CDR2 ANQGSEA. With V trimmed by 3 bases and J by 0 bases, 8 bases remained unmatched. The CDR3 runs to 15 residues. DNA of the CDR3: TGCAGCGTTGACGCCCCGGACAGGAGCTCCTACGAGCAGTACTTC. As protein: CSVDAPDRSSYEQYF.

This clonotype was found a few times. V and J are TRBV20-1 and TRBJ2-2, with 11 bases fitting TRBD2. The CDR3 consists of 15 residues. From germline, CDR1 is DFQATT and CDR2 SNEGSKA (reference sequence). Trimming at V came to 3 bases and at J to 2 bases, leaving 2 bases not matched to a gene. CDR3 residues: CSASSGRGNTGELFF. Written as DNA, the CDR3 is TGCAGTGCTAGTAGCGGGAGGGGAAACACCGGGGAGCTGTTTTTT.

The chain employs TRBV7-8 and TRBJ2-6; D ambiguous. The germline CDR1 and CDR2 sequences are SGHVS and FQNEAQ. Trimming left V 4 bases short and J 1 base short, with 14 bases between. This CDR3 contains 17 residues. Written as DNA, the CDR3 is TGTGCCAGCAGCTCCCCCGGGCCCACATCTGGGGCCAACGTCCTGACTTTC. It translates to CASSSPGPTSGANVLTF. The full variable domain, with the rest looked up from reference TRBV7-8 and TRBJ2-6, is GAGVSQSPRYKVAKRGQDVALRCDPISGHVSLFWYQQALGQGPEFLTYFQNEAQLDKSGLPSDRFFAERPEGSVSTLKIQRTQQEDSAVYLCASSSPGPTSGANVLTFGAGSRLTVL.

The chain joins TRBV5-1 to TRBJ1-1; D gene uncertain. Germline values: CDR1 SGHRS, CDR2 YFSETQ. Trimming left V 5 bases short and J 2 bases short, with 10 bases between. CDR3 length: 13 residues. Here the CDR3 DNA reads TGCGCCAGCAGGGTGCGGCGTAACACTGAAGCTTTCTTT. This codes for CASRVRRNTEAFF.

This clonotype was detected only a few times. The rearrangement links TRBV20-1 to TRBJ1-1; the match to TRBD1 covers 7 bases. CDR1 is DFQATT, CDR2 SNEGSKA, per germline (reference sequence). Losses at the gene ends were 0 bases for V and 5 bases for J; bases not matched to a gene: 9. There are 15 residues in the CDR3. This CDR3 reads CSARDQGGARTEAFF. The CDR3, as DNA: TGCAGTGCTAGAGATCAGGGGGGGGCGCGGACTGAAGCTTTCTTT.

This sequence joins TRBV5-1 and TRBJ1-5; 8 bases agree with TRBD1. CDR1 and CDR2 from the germline V gene are SGHRS and YFSETQ. Losses at the gene ends were 0 bases for V and 3 bases for J; bases not matched to a gene: 2. The CDR3 extends over 15 amino acids. The CDR3 loop reads CASSLGTGHNQPQHF. CDR3 bases: TGCGCCAGCAGCTTGGGGACAGGGCACAATCAGCCCCAGCATTTT.

This clonotype has a handful of counts. This rearrangement joins TRBV5-1 to TRBJ1-5; D might be TRBD1 (5 bases). The V gene lost 1 base and the J gene lost 2 bases, with 10 bases spanning the gap. CDR3 length equals 15 residues. Germline V CDR1 and CDR2: SGHRS, YFSETQ. CDR3 nucleotides: TGCGCCAGCAGCTTGTCAGGGTTGGGCAATCAGCCCCAGCATTTT. It yields the protein CASSLSGLGNQPQHF.

The V call is TRBV6-2 or TRBV6-3, the J call TRBJ2-7; 9 bases are shared with TRBD1. The CDR3 loop spans 18 amino acids. J gave up 7 bases and V 6 bases, and 22 bases lay outside the gene matches. Germline CDR1 MNHEY, CDR2 SVGEGT. CDR3 protein: CASSHILRDRDVEWEQYF. Written as DNA, the CDR3 is TGTGCCAGCAGCCACATCCTCCGGGACAGGGACGTCGAGTGGGAGCAGTACTTC.

CDR3 residues: CASSPDRGQVNTEAFF. CDR3 bases: TGTGCCAGCAGCCCGGACAGGGGGCAAGTGAACACTGAAGCTTTCTTT. This chain connects TRBV7-9 to TRBJ1-1, with 11 positions matching TRBD1. Germline lookup yields CDR1 SEHNR and CDR2 FQNEAQ (reference sequence). The length of the CDR3 is 16 residues. V gave up 5 bases and J gave up 0 bases; unmatched junction bases: 5.

This chain connects TRBV5-1 to TRBJ2-7; the D gene is possibly TRBD2 (6 bases). V was trimmed by 4 bases and J by 2 bases, leaving 16 bases between them. CDR1 SGHRS and CDR2 YFSETQ come from the germline V gene. There are 15 residues in the CDR3. CDR3 sequence: CASSPAGLATYEQYF. In DNA, the CDR3 is TGCGCCAGCAGCCCGGCGGGGTTAGCCACCTACGAGCAGTACTTC. Drawing the rest from reference TRBV5-1 and TRBJ2-7, the complete variable domain is KAGVTQTPRYLIKTRGQQVTLSCSPISGHRSVSWYQQTPGQGLQFLFEYFSETQRNKGNFPGRFSGRQFSNSRSEMNVSTLELGDSALYLCASSPAGLATYEQYFGPGTRLTVT.

This clonotype was counted only a few times. V is TRBV7-9 and J is TRBJ2-5; D is perhaps TRBD2 (7 bases). Trimming took 4 bases from V and 1 from J, leaving 10 bases between them. Looked up from germline, CDR1 is SEHNR and CDR2 is FQNEAQ (reference sequence). The CDR3 has 14 amino acids. The CDR3 nucleotides are TGTGCCAGCAGCTGGCGGGGGCCCCAAGAGACCCAGTACTTC. Protein sequence: CASSWRGPQETQYF.

This clonotype was detected only a few times. The V and J genes are TRBV29-1 and TRBJ2-3, with D hard to call. This CDR3 is 14 amino acids long. Germline CDR1 SQVTM, CDR2 ANQGSEA. The germline V and J ends were trimmed by 3 bases and 3 bases, with 13 bases remaining between them. In DNA, the CDR3 is TGCAGCGTTGACTGGGCCGTTGGGACAGATACGCAGTATTTT. It encodes CSVDWAVGTDTQYF.

The chain carries TRBV27 and TRBJ2-1; the D gene is possibly TRBD1 (7 bases). Trimming shortened V by 4 bases and J by 8 bases, and 27 bases separated the two germline ends. The CDR3 runs to 18 residues. Germline-derived CDR1 and CDR2 are MNHEY and SMNVEV (reference sequence). For the CDR3, the DNA is TGTGCCAGCAGTTCCTACGGCAGGGGGGCTCGTCTTCACGATGAGCAGTTCTTC. Its protein product is CASSSYGRGARLHDEQFF.

In DNA form, the CDR3 reads TGTGCCAGCAGCCCCGACGGGACGCAGATCTATGGCTACACCTTC. It specifies CASSPDGTQIYGYTF. The V and J genes are TRBV7-9 and TRBJ1-2; D is perhaps TRBD1 (5 bases). V was clipped by 5 bases and J by 4 bases, with 17 bases between them. Germline assignment: CDR1 SEHNR and CDR2 FQNEAQ (reference sequence). The CDR3 runs to 15 residues.

This clonotype has more than one count but fewer than ten. This chain joins TRBV7-9 and TRBJ2-3, with D possibly matching TRBD1 (5 bases). V lost 3 bases and J lost 3, with 13 bases in between. The CDR3 spans 15 residues. Germline-derived CDR1 and CDR2 are SEHNR and FQNEAQ (reference sequence). The CDR3 is CASSFYRQLTDTQYF. CDR3 in DNA: TGTGCCAGCAGCTTCTACCGACAGTTAACAGATACGCAGTATTTT.

The chain couples TRBV5-1 to TRBJ2-2, with 8 nucleotides matching TRBD1. This CDR3 region has 16 residues. Germline-derived CDR1 and CDR2 are SGHRS and YFSETQ. With V trimmed by 1 base and J by 4 bases, 6 bases remained unmatched. In nucleotides, the CDR3 is TGCGCCAGCAGCTTGTCCGGACAGGGTAGCACCGGGGAGCTGTTTTTT. Protein: CASSLSGQGSTGELFF.

DNA of the CDR3: TGTGCCAGCAGCGTACTCGGCGATGAGCAGTTCTTC. This gives the protein CASSVLGDEQFF. The chain recombines TRBV9 with TRBJ2-1, with D unresolved. The CDR3 runs to 12 residues. Germline V CDR1 and CDR2: SGDLS, YYNGEE. V was clipped by 1 base and J by 8 bases, with 7 bases between them. The whole variable domain, filled in from reference TRBV9 and TRBJ2-1, reads DSGVTQTPKHLITATGQRVTLRCSPRSGDLSVYWYQQSLDQGLQFLIQYYNGEERAKGNILERFSAQQFPDLHSELNLSSLELGDSALYFCASSVLGDEQFFGPGTRLTVL.

This clonotype was counted only a few times. The J gene is TRBJ2-3, the V gene TRBV6-5; unclear D gene. Looked up from germline, CDR1 is MNHEY and CDR2 is SVGAGI. V lost 1 base to trimming and J lost 5 bases, with 7 bases between them. CDR3 length: 13 residues. The CDR3 DNA reads TGTGCCAGCAGTTACTTCGGTAAAGATACGCAGTATTTT. This sequence encodes CASSYFGKDTQYF.

The chain combines TRBV19 with TRBJ1-5; a weak D match, TRBD1 (6 bases). This CDR3 has 15 residues. V was cut by 5 bases and J by 4 bases, with 15 bases left in between. Per the germline V gene, CDR1 is LNHDA and CDR2 is SQIVND (reference sequence). The CDR3 here is CASSSQGTPNQPQHF. In nucleotides, the CDR3 is TGTGCCAGTAGTTCGCAGGGGACGCCAAATCAGCCCCAGCATTTT.